Sequencing of this T cell receptor (beta chain) was carried out in a study of shared clonotypes between healthy human individuals (dated by TCRdb to about 2020). Context from the whole study: A couple of women and three men aged 18 to 49 years were included in the cohort. To increase sequencing depth and limit assay-specific biases, different laboratories used diverse techniques to prepare libraries and sequence TCR repertoires. For each donor, three plates each were used for CD4 naive and CD4 memory, two plates were used for CD8 naive, and one plate was used for CD8 memory. Blood TCR repertoires of 5 or 6 healthy adults were deeply sequenced to estimate repertoire size and the extent of clonotype sharing between individuals. Per donor, leukapheresis produced somewhere between about 0.8 and 9 billion PBMCs.

Regarding this clone: The antigen this receptor binds is unknown. The record has no base qualities; no much larger clone is one base away. Other DNA sequences within the sample encode an identical CDR3.

Spanning cysteine to phenylalanine, the CDR3 consists of 15 amino acids. The entry retains the CDR3 DNA only, 45 bases that are in frame from base 1. CDR1 and CDR2 are drawn from the germline V gene: SGHRS, YFSETQ. V ends up 4 bases short and J 1 base short, with an unmatched junction base count of 1. TCR CDR3 regions were amplified from genomic DNA by multiplex PCR using the deep immunoSEQ assay. For each cell subset, the extracted genomic DNA was distributed evenly across all wells of several immunoSEQ 96-well plates, and each plate served as one replicate. For sorted subsets, 200 to 250 ng genomic DNA, equal to 25,000 to 35,000 T cell genomes, was loaded into each replicate PCR. The purified libraries were quantified using a Qubit 3.0 fluorometer, sized with a Bioanalyzer 2100, and then quantified again using the KAPA Library Quantification kit. Every immunoSEQ 96-well plate was sequenced on a dedicated single-read 150-cycle Illumina NextSeq 550 flow cell. Regarding the original processing steps: The immunoSEQ output contained only junctional sequences without quality scores, so filtering could not match that applied to full-length reads. Sequences were annotated with PyIR, a Python wrapper for IgBLAST v1.9, using IMGT germline references to assign V/J genes and CDR3. Reads with weak V/J assignments (E-value above 1e-6), missing CDR3, stop codons, out-of-frame junctions, or ambiguous translated residues were removed. V3J clonotypes were defined by identical inferred V gene, J gene, and CDR3 amino acid sequence. Percentage overlap between repertoires was computed as shared unique clonotypes divided by the size of the smaller repertoire. Repertoire richness was assessed with RTK rarefaction, the Chao1 estimator, and Recon v2.1 estimates of unobserved clonotypes. Generation probabilities for all TCRbeta clonotypes obtained by the gDNA method from four donors were computed using OLGA. What TCRdb holds here is the immuneACCESS table cut down to in-frame rearrangements. Part of the clones is not present; checked against another copy, under half of the missing clones reflect an unresolved V gene, and the others are unexplained. The V and J calls and the clone size are those of that table, but D and trimming were determined from the DNA. The sample records approximately 2.4 million clones, around 95% of which are singletons. The ten largest clones take up around 0.13% of the sample.

The study at large found these results: Clonotypes shared by all four sorted-subset donors showed higher generation probabilities than non-shared clonotypes. Only blood was sampled, and tissue TCR repertoires likely differ from those in blood. The small number of donors limited the genetic and exposure-history diversity represented. Based on pairwise subsampling, the degree of clonotype sharing among donors was expected to be affected by sequencing depth. Rarefaction of sorted-subset datasets indicated incomplete sequencing despite the large sequencing depth. Sharing across a few donors was observed for around 5% of naive CD4, about 3.2% of naive CD8, over 2% of memory CD4, and roughly 0.4% of memory CD8 clonotypes. Estimated clonotype richness was generally larger for naive than for memory subsets.

The donors were healthy, HIV-negative adults who had no recently reported acute infections or vaccinations. Every donor was a Caucasian adult living in Nashville, Tennessee, USA. Magnetic negative selection was used to enrich CD4+ T cells, after which naive cells were positively selected on CD45RA and the negative fraction became the memory subset. After blood collection by leukapheresis, PBMCs were isolated using Ficoll-Histopaque density gradient centrifugation and then cryopreserved in the vapor phase of liquid nitrogen. Purity and quantity of every magnetically sorted T cell population were checked by analytical flow cytometry. Genomic DNA was isolated from every sorted fraction and measured by UV absorbance on a Nanodrop 2000c.

This clonotype was sampled from a man in his late teens or twenties in good health. The sample taken for sequencing was naive CD4+ T cells sorted from blood. The cell subset or site label of this sample denotes: CD45RA+ positively selected. Recombination joined TRBV5-1 with TRBJ2-3, and 12 junction bases match TRBD2. The nucleotide sequence is TGCGCCAGCAGCACTAGCGGGGGGCGCACAGATACGCAGTATTTT. Its translation reads: CASSTSGGRTDTQYF.